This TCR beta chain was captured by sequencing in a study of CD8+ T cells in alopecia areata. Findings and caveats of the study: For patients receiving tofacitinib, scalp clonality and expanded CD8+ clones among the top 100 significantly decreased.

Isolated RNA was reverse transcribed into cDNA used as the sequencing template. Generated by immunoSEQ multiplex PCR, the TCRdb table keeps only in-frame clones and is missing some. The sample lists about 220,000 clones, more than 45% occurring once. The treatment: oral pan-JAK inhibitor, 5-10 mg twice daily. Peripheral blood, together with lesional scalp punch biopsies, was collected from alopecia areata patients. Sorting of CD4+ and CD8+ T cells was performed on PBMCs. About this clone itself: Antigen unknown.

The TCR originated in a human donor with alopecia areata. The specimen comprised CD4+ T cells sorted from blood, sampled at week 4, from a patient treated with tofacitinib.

CDR3 in amino acids: CASSLRTHAPGELFF. Written as DNA, the CDR3 is TGTGCCAGCAGCTTAAGGACACACGCACCCGGGGAGCTGTTTTTT. The chain has TRBV9 and TRBJ2-2, with a weak D call TRBD1 (5 bases). Germline V gene sequence: CDR1 SGDLS, CDR2 YYNGEE. V was clipped by 4 bases and J by 6 bases, with 16 bases between them. The CDR3 extends over 15 amino acids.